This entry features one TCR beta chain sequence. This CDR3 has 13 amino acids. Germline V CDR1 and CDR2: SEHNR, FQNEAQ (reference sequence). The V gene lost 4 bases and the J gene lost 8 bases, with 14 bases spanning the gap. The record originates from a study of T cell changes during pregnancy in multiple sclerosis. Method: immunoSEQ multiplex PCR; TCRdb's copy keeps in-frame clones and lacks some. The sample contains tens of thousands of clones, 92% of which appear only once. The material sequenced was peripheral blood, taken in the third trimester of pregnancy. This chain joins TRBV7-9 and TRBJ1-2; D remains unclear. The sequence came from a female donor in good health, enrolled as a control in a pregnancy study. Here the CDR3 reads CASSSPGSLGYTF. DNA for the CDR3: TGTGCCAGCAGCTCCCCCGGGTCCTTGGGCTACACCTTC.